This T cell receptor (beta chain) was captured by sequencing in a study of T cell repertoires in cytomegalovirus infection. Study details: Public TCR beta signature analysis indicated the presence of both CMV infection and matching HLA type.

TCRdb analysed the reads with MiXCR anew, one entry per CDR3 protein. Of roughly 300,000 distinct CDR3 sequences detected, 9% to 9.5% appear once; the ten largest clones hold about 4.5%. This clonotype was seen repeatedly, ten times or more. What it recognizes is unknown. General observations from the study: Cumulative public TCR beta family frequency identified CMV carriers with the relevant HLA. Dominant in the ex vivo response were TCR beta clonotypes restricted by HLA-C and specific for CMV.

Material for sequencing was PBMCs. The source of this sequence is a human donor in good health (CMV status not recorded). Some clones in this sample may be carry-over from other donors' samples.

CDR3 DNA: TGCAGTGCTAGAGTTTTTCGCGCCCCACATCCCTACGAGCAGTACTTC. Protein sequence: CSARVFRAPHPYEQYF. The chain is built from TRBV20-1 and TRBJ2-7; D gene unclear. V gave up 1 base and J gave up 2 bases, with 18 bases separating them. The CDR3 runs to 16 residues. Germline V lookup: CDR1 DFQATT, CDR2 SNEGSKA (reference sequence).